This T cell receptor (beta chain) was retrieved from a study of T cells expressing NK-cell markers. TCRdb re-called the 5' RACE reads, yielding one record per CDR3 amino acid sequence without DNA. The sample is made up of approximately 380,000 distinct CDR3 sequences, and the top ten hold under 6.5% of it. The CDR3 has 13 amino acids. Germline V gives CDR1 GTSNPN, CDR2 SVGIG (reference sequence). Sequencing input: blood T cells: a sorted CD56 or NKG2C T cell subset, CD4+ or CD8+ T cells, or bulk PBMC T cells (not recorded which). This clonotype was obtained from a man aged 18-75 years in good health. The chain links TRBV30 to TRBJ2-2; TCRdb's D call of TRBD1 is untestable without DNA. CDR3: CAWSWTGTGELFF.